This paragraph reports one TCR beta chain. Its target is not known. Within Nashville, Tennessee resided all donors, each a Caucasian adult. V gave up 3 bases and J gave up 4 bases, with 2 bases separating them. Germline-derived CDR1 and CDR2 are LGHNT and FRNRAP. This CDR3 region has 11 residues. This specimen belongs to a study of shared clonotypes between healthy human individuals. Study findings and constraints: Approximately 5.3% was the fraction of naive CD4 clonotypes found shared across a few donors. The sole specimen, blood, was sampled, and tissue repertoires likely differ.

Produced via immunoSEQ multiplex PCR; TCRdb's table is partial and in-frame only. The sample lists a few million clones; roughly 95% were seen once. The clonotype comes from a man between 18 and 35 years old in good health. The V call is TRBV12-5, the J call TRBJ2-3; D call uncertain. The source material was naive CD4+ T cells sorted from blood. Subset noted: CD45RA+ positively selected. CDR3 nucleotide sequence: TGTGCTAGTGGTTTTGCAGATACGCAGTATTTT. This sequence encodes CASGFADTQYF.